This section outlines one TCR beta chain sequence together with its context. Clones were read by immunoSEQ multiplex PCR, and TCRdb kept only the in-frame ones, dropping some. The profile shows approximately 500,000 clones, approximately 88% of them singletons. Germline assignment: CDR1 MNHNS and CDR2 SASEGT. The V end was cut by 1 base, the J end by 7 bases, with 8 bases between. This CDR3 is 12 amino acids long. The data belong to a study of blood T cell repertoires in COVID-19. This clonotype was sampled from a woman aged 45-65 years with COVID-19, enrolled during active disease. This chain links TRBV6-1 with TRBJ2-7; a possible D gene is TRBD2 (5 bases). The specimen was peripheral blood. CDR3: CASSEGRTEQYF. Here the CDR3 DNA reads TGTGCCAGCAGTGAAGGCAGGACTGAGCAGTACTTC.